This TCR beta chain was sequenced during a study of T cells in Graves' hyperthyroidism and ophthalmopathy. Study-level findings and limits: The model made its ophthalmopathy prediction, and onset followed a median approximately 6.5 months later.

Authors of the study amplified TCR beta CDR3 regions from RNA transcripts. During a first-round RT-PCR of the TCR CDR3, the HTBI primer set was used. MiXCR, applied by TCRdb to the multiplex PCR reads, yields one record per CDR3 protein. This table holds more than 500,000 distinct CDR3 sequences, 16% found once. A word on this clonotype: As yet, its antigen is unknown.

The sequenced material came from blood. The sequence was obtained from a woman aged 25 to 39 with Graves' ophthalmopathy.

DNA of the CDR3: TGTGCCAGCAGTCCCAAATACTTAGGTATTAGCAATCAGCCCCAGCATTTT. Its translation: CASSPKYLGISNQPQHF. The chain employs TRBV12-3 or TRBV12-4 and TRBJ1-5, with D hard to call. V lost 5 bases and J lost 0, with 17 bases in between. This CDR3 spans 17 amino acids.